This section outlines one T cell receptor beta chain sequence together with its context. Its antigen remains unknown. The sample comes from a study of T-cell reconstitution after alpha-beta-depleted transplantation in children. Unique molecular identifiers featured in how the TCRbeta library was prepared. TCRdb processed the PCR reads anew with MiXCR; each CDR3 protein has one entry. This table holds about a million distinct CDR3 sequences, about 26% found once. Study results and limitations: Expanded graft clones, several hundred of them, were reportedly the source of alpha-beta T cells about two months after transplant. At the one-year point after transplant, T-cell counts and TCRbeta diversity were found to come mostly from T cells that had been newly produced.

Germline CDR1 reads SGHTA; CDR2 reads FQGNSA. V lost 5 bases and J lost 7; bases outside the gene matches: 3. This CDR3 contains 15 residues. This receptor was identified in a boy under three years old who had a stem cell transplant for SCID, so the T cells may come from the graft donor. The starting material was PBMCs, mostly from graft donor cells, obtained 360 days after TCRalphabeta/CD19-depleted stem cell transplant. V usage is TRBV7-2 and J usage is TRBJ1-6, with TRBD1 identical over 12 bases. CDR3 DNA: TGTGCCAGCAGCCCGGGACAGGGGGCGAATTCACCCCTCCACTTT. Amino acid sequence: CASSPGQGANSPLHF.